Reported below is one T cell receptor (beta chain). One Seattle source followed patients from active infection through their disease course. The data were obtained in a study of blood T cell repertoires in COVID-19. Across the whole study: Spain, Italy and the United States supplied samples that represented acute and convalescent COVID-19.

Assay: immunoSEQ multiplex PCR; the TCRdb copy retains only in-frame clones and omits some. The repertoire holds about 230,000 clones, with 86% as singletons. The CDR3 spans 15 residues. The ends were cut back, 2 bases at V and 7 bases at J, with 17 bases in the middle. Germline assignment: CDR1 LNHNV and CDR2 YYDKDF (reference sequence). This TCR was recovered from a man aged 45-65 years with COVID-19, enrolled during active disease. The rearrangement joins TRBV15 to TRBJ1-1, with D perhaps TRBD1 (6 bases). Sequenced sample: peripheral blood. This CDR3 is CATSRTQQGGDEAFF. For the CDR3, the DNA is TGTGCCACCAGCAGAACACAACAGGGAGGGGATGAAGCTTTCTTT.